These T cell receptor beta chains were read from a single sample in a study of cytomegalovirus exposure and HLA in healthy donors. Produced via immunoSEQ multiplex PCR; TCRdb's table is partial and in-frame only. This sample carries more than 95,000 clones, 77% of them seen once, and the ten largest clones take 9.5% to 15%. The specimen was PBMCs. The receptors were gathered from a woman between 35 and 50 years old in good health and CMV-seropositive. CDR3s include the opening cysteine and the closing phenylalanine or tryptophan. The D gene is left open where the match is weak. Rows may omit the clone size; those that give it use once, few, many or a size class.

D: -
size: -
V: TRBV5-6
J: TRBJ1-2
CDR3: CASSFPGNYGYTF
DNA: TGTGCCAGCAGCTTCCCGGGGAACTATGGCTACACCTTC

D: -
size: -
V: TRBV27
J: TRBJ2-2
CDR3: CASSSSSNPGELFF
DNA: TGTGCCAGCAGTTCTTCTAGTAATCCCGGGGAGCTGTTTTTT

D: -
size: -
V: TRBV4-1
J: TRBJ1-5
CDR3: CASSQEQDNQPQHF
DNA: TGCGCCAGCAGCCAAGAACAGGACAATCAGCCCCAGCATTTT

D: TRBD2
size: few
V: TRBV6-1
J: TRBJ2-1
CDR3: CASRDYGTRIGEQFF
DNA: TGTGCCAGCAGGGACTACGGGACTAGGATTGGGGAGCAGTTCTTC

D: TRBD2
size: few
V: TRBV27
J: TRBJ2-1
CDR3: CASSGSSGIYNEQFF
DNA: TGTGCCAGCAGTGGCTCTAGCGGGATATACAATGAGCAGTTCTTC

D: TRBD2
size: -
V: TRBV4-1
J: TRBJ2-2
CDR3: CASSQVPSGRASRHTGELFF
DNA: TGCGCCAGCAGCCAAGTTCCTAGCGGGAGGGCCTCTAGGCACACCGGGGAGCTGTTTTTT

D: TRBD2
size: once
V: TRBV9
J: TRBJ2-5
CDR3: CASSARLAGGETQYF
DNA: TGTGCCAGCAGCGCGCGACTAGCGGGAGGGGAGACCCAGTACTTC

D: TRBD2
size: -
V: TRBV28
J: TRBJ2-6
CDR3: CASSASPGLAGGSGANVLTF
DNA: TGTGCCAGCAGTGCTTCACCGGGACTAGCGGGTGGCTCTGGGGCCAACGTCCTGACTTTC

D: -
size: -
V: TRBV7-2
J: TRBJ1-1
CDR3: CASSLSGGNTEAFF
DNA: TGTGCCAGCAGCTTATCCGGGGGGAACACTGAAGCTTTCTTT

D: -
size: -
V: TRBV4-1
J: TRBJ2-7
CDR3: CASSHPTSSYEQYF
DNA: TGCGCCAGCAGCCACCCGACATCCTCCTACGAGCAGTACTTC

D: -
size: -
V: TRBV2
J: TRBJ2-3
CDR3: CASRAETDTQYF
DNA: TGTGCCAGCAGAGCGGAGACAGATACGCAGTATTTT

D: TRBD2
size: -
V: TRBV9
J: TRBJ2-1
CDR3: CASSVGTSDLYNEQFF
DNA: TGTGCCAGCAGCGTGGGAACTAGCGACCTCTACAATGAGCAGTTCTTC

D: -
size: -
V: TRBV6-1
J: TRBJ1-1
CDR3: CASSEVRGNTEAFF
DNA: TGTGCCAGCAGTGAGGTTCGAGGGAACACTGAAGCTTTCTTT

D: -
size: -
V: TRBV30
J: TRBJ2-2
CDR3: CAWSVFLGDVTGELFF
DNA: TGTGCCTGGAGTGTATTTTTGGGAGACGTCACCGGGGAGCTGTTTTTT

D: TRBD1
size: -
V: TRBV6-6
J: TRBJ1-1
CDR3: CASSYSFGTVNTEAFF
DNA: TGTGCCAGCAGTTACTCCTTCGGGACAGTGAACACTGAAGCTTTCTTT

D: TRBD1
size: -
V: TRBV18
J: TRBJ2-7
CDR3: CASSQLRDSYEQYF
DNA: TGTGCCAGCTCACAACTCCGGGACAGCTACGAGCAGTACTTC

D: -
size: -
V: TRBV28
J: TRBJ1-1
CDR3: CASSLTRQNTEAFF
DNA: TGTGCCAGCAGTTTGACCAGGCAGAACACTGAAGCTTTCTTT

D: TRBD2
size: -
V: TRBV28
J: TRBJ2-1
CDR3: CASEGAGTSGRRVF
DNA: TGTGCCAGCGAGGGGGCCGGGACTAGCGGGAGAAGGGTCTTC

D: TRBD1
size: -
V: TRBV27
J: TRBJ2-7
CDR3: CASSSGQGAYEQYF
DNA: TGTGCCAGCAGTTCGGGACAGGGTGCCTACGAGCAGTACTTC

D: TRBD1
size: -
V: TRBV6-5
J: TRBJ2-2
CDR3: CASSYGRTGGSGELFF
DNA: TGTGCCAGCAGTTACGGTAGAACAGGGGGCTCCGGGGAGCTGTTTTTT

D: -
size: -
V: TRBV19
J: TRBJ1-2
CDR3: CASNSNGARYGYTF
DNA: TGTGCCAGTAACTCCAATGGGGCACGCTATGGCTACACCTTC

D: TRBD2
size: -
V: TRBV28
J: TRBJ2-1
CDR3: CASISGSVYNEQFF
DNA: TGTGCCAGCATCAGCGGGAGCGTCTACAATGAGCAGTTCTTC

D: TRBD1
size: few
V: TRBV11-2
J: TRBJ2-7
CDR3: CASSLFPGGTYEQYF
DNA: TGTGCCAGCAGCTTATTTCCAGGGGGTACCTACGAGCAGTACTTC

D: TRBD1
size: -
V: TRBV18
J: TRBJ1-5
CDR3: CASSSDRVNQPQHF
DNA: TGTGCCAGCTCATCGGACAGGGTCAATCAGCCCCAGCATTTT

D: TRBD1
size: -
V: TRBV10-1
J: TRBJ2-1
CDR3: CASSNRDRGEQFF
DNA: TGCGCCAGCAGCAATCGGGACAGGGGTGAGCAGTTCTTC

D: TRBD1
size: -
V: TRBV7-9
J: TRBJ2-3
CDR3: CASSEGQTTTDTQYF
DNA: TGTGCCAGCAGCGAGGGACAGACAACCACAGATACGCAGTATTTT

D: -
size: few
V: TRBV19
J: TRBJ1-6
CDR3: CASSTGMNNSPLHF
DNA: TGTGCCAGTAGTACAGGGATGAATAATTCACCCCTCCACTTT

D: -
size: few
V: TRBV6-5
J: TRBJ2-5
CDR3: CASSSGGEGGETQYF
DNA: TGTGCCAGCAGTTCTGGCGGGGAAGGTGGAGAGACCCAGTACTTC

D: -
size: -
V: TRBV6-5
J: TRBJ1-2
CDR3: CASSYRGLYDGYTF
DNA: TGTGCCAGCAGTTACCGGGGACTTTATGATGGCTACACCTTC

D: TRBD2
size: -
V: TRBV10-3
J: TRBJ2-7
CDR3: CAISVALAGEGEQYF
DNA: TGTGCCATCAGTGTCGCACTAGCGGGAGAGGGCGAGCAGTACTTC

D: TRBD1
size: -
V: TRBV4-1
J: TRBJ1-2
CDR3: CASSQAPPTGVYGYTF
DNA: TGCGCCAGCAGCCAAGCCCCCCCAACAGGGGTATATGGCTACACCTTC

D: -
size: -
V: TRBV5-6
J: TRBJ2-3
CDR3: CASSSVGSSTDTQYF
DNA: TGTGCCAGCAGCTCGGTGGGCAGCTCCACAGATACGCAGTATTTT

D: TRBD2
size: -
V: TRBV5-1
J: TRBJ2-3
CDR3: CASSLVSMGGQVQDTQYF
DNA: TGCGCCAGCAGCTTGGTCTCAATGGGAGGGCAGGTGCAAGATACGCAGTATTTT

D: TRBD1
size: once
V: TRBV6-5
J: TRBJ2-2
CDR3: CASSSGGEGTGELFF
DNA: TGTGCCAGCAGCTCAGGGGGAGAGGGGACCGGGGAGCTGTTTTTT

D: -
size: -
V: TRBV6-5
J: TRBJ2-5
CDR3: CASSYSRDSLTQYF
DNA: TGTGCCAGCAGTTACTCGCGAGACTCCCTGACCCAGTACTTC

D: TRBD2
size: few
V: TRBV10-3
J: TRBJ2-3
CDR3: CAISTTSGRDTQYF
DNA: TGTGCCATCAGCACGACTAGCGGCCGGGATACGCAGTATTTT

D: TRBD1
size: -
V: TRBV19
J: TRBJ2-5
CDR3: CASSAYRDRGNVETQYF
DNA: TGTGCCAGTAGTGCCTACCGGGACAGGGGGAATGTAGAGACCCAGTACTTC

D: -
size: -
V: TRBV4-1
J: TRBJ1-3
CDR3: CASSQEQIHSGNTIYF
DNA: TGCGCCAGCAGCCAAGAACAGATTCACTCTGGAAACACCATATATTTT

D: TRBD1
size: -
V: TRBV5-1
J: TRBJ1-2
CDR3: CASSLFVTGDGYTF
DNA: TGCGCCAGCAGCTTGTTTGTGACAGGGGATGGCTACACCTTC

D: TRBD1
size: few
V: TRBV7-3
J: TRBJ2-7
CDR3: CASSSQTGISYEQYF
DNA: TGTGCCAGCAGCTCACAGACAGGGATTTCCTACGAGCAGTACTTC

D: -
size: -
V: TRBV11-2
J: TRBJ2-7
CDR3: CASSPAGGGRFGDEQYF
DNA: TGTGCCAGCAGCCCCGCTGGGGGGGGCAGATTCGGCGACGAGCAGTACTTC

D: TRBD1
size: -
V: TRBV28
J: TRBJ2-5
CDR3: CASSPTGKGETQYF
DNA: TGTGCCAGCAGTCCGACAGGGAAGGGAGAGACCCAGTACTTC

D: -
size: -
V: TRBV10-3
J: TRBJ1-2
CDR3: CAISEIVGGSGGYTF
DNA: TGTGCCATCAGTGAGATCGTCGGGGGTAGTGGTGGCTACACCTTC

D: -
size: -
V: TRBV28
J: TRBJ1-2
CDR3: CASSFAFPGAEYTF
DNA: TGTGCCAGCAGTTTTGCATTCCCAGGGGCTGAGTACACCTTC

D: TRBD1
size: few
V: TRBV7-9
J: TRBJ2-2
CDR3: CASSPHPGQGVPGELFF
DNA: TGTGCCAGCAGCCCGCATCCGGGACAGGGCGTCCCCGGGGAGCTGTTTTTT

D: TRBD2
size: -
V: TRBV6-1
J: TRBJ2-2
CDR3: CASSGLAGGTGELFF
DNA: TGTGCCAGCAGTGGACTAGCGGGAGGGACCGGGGAGCTGTTTTTT

D: TRBD1
size: few
V: TRBV5-1
J: TRBJ1-4
CDR3: CASSLAPTGTNEKLFF
DNA: TGCGCCAGCAGCTTGGCCCCGACAGGGACTAATGAAAAACTGTTTTTT

D: TRBD1
size: -
V: TRBV19
J: TRBJ2-1
CDR3: CASSITGQGAGEQFF
DNA: TGTGCCAGTAGTATTACAGGACAGGGGGCCGGTGAGCAGTTCTTC

D: TRBD1
size: -
V: TRBV6-1
J: TRBJ2-7
CDR3: CASSAGTGVYEQYF
DNA: TGTGCCAGCAGTGCCGGGACAGGGGTGTACGAGCAGTACTTC

D: -
size: -
V: TRBV7-9
J: TRBJ1-1
CDR3: CASSRDLNTEAFF
DNA: TGTGCCAGCAGTCGGGACTTGAACACTGAAGCTTTCTTT

D: TRBD2
size: -
V: TRBV9
J: TRBJ2-3
CDR3: CASSPLRTSQSDTQYF
DNA: TGTGCCAGCAGTCCTCTCCGGACTAGTCAATCCGATACGCAGTATTTT

D: TRBD2
size: -
V: TRBV2
J: TRBJ2-1
CDR3: CASSPGLATHNEQFF
DNA: TGTGCCAGCAGTCCGGGACTAGCGACTCACAATGAGCAGTTCTTC

D: TRBD1
size: -
V: TRBV19
J: TRBJ2-3
CDR3: CASSPRTGGNTDTQYF
DNA: TGTGCCAGTAGTCCACGGACAGGGGGGAACACAGATACGCAGTATTTT

D: TRBD1
size: -
V: TRBV19
J: TRBJ1-2
CDR3: CASRRPGTGYGYTF
DNA: TGTGCCAGCAGAAGACCCGGGACAGGGTACGGCTACACCTTC

D: -
size: -
V: TRBV10-2
J: TRBJ1-1
CDR3: CASSESSAPEAFF
DNA: TGCGCCAGCAGTGAGTCATCAGCGCCTGAAGCTTTCTTT

D: -
size: -
V: TRBV7-9
J: TRBJ2-1
CDR3: CASSLQSGRPSGEQFF
DNA: TGTGCCAGCAGCTTACAAAGCGGCCGGCCCTCGGGGGAGCAGTTCTTC

D: TRBD2
size: -
V: TRBV6-1
J: TRBJ2-1
CDR3: CASRGLAGSYNEQFF
DNA: TGTGCCAGCAGAGGACTAGCGGGTTCCTACAATGAGCAGTTCTTC

D: TRBD2
size: many
V: TRBV19
J: TRBJ2-3
CDR3: CASSILAGEGTDTQYF
DNA: TGTGCCAGTAGTATCCTAGCGGGAGAGGGCACAGATACGCAGTATTTT

D: TRBD1
size: -
V: TRBV5-6
J: TRBJ1-4
CDR3: CASSFPRGNEKLFF
DNA: TGTGCCAGCAGCTTCCCCAGGGGGAATGAAAAACTGTTTTTT